Reported below is one T cell receptor beta chain. Its specificity is unknown. This sample was taken from a study of cytomegalovirus exposure and HLA in healthy donors. The study's findings and limits: Roughly uniform depth of sequencing across donors was assumed in presence/absence analyses.

PCR was performed using 60 Vbeta and 13 Jbeta primers. Sequenced by immunoSEQ multiplex PCR; TCRdb stores in-frame clones only, minus some. The sample includes around 150,000 clones, roughly 80% of them seen just once. This receptor was taken from a human donor in good health. The sample consisted of PBMCs.

DNA for the CDR3: TGTGCCAGCAGCTTAGATCAGGGGATAAACATTCAGTACTTC. Translation: CASSLDQGINIQYF. The rearrangement links TRBV11-2 to TRBJ2-4; tentatively, D is TRBD1 (6 bases). The CDR3 covers 14 residues. Trimming removed 0 bases at V and 6 bases at J, with 9 bases between. Germline CDR1 reads SGHAT; CDR2 reads FQNNGV.